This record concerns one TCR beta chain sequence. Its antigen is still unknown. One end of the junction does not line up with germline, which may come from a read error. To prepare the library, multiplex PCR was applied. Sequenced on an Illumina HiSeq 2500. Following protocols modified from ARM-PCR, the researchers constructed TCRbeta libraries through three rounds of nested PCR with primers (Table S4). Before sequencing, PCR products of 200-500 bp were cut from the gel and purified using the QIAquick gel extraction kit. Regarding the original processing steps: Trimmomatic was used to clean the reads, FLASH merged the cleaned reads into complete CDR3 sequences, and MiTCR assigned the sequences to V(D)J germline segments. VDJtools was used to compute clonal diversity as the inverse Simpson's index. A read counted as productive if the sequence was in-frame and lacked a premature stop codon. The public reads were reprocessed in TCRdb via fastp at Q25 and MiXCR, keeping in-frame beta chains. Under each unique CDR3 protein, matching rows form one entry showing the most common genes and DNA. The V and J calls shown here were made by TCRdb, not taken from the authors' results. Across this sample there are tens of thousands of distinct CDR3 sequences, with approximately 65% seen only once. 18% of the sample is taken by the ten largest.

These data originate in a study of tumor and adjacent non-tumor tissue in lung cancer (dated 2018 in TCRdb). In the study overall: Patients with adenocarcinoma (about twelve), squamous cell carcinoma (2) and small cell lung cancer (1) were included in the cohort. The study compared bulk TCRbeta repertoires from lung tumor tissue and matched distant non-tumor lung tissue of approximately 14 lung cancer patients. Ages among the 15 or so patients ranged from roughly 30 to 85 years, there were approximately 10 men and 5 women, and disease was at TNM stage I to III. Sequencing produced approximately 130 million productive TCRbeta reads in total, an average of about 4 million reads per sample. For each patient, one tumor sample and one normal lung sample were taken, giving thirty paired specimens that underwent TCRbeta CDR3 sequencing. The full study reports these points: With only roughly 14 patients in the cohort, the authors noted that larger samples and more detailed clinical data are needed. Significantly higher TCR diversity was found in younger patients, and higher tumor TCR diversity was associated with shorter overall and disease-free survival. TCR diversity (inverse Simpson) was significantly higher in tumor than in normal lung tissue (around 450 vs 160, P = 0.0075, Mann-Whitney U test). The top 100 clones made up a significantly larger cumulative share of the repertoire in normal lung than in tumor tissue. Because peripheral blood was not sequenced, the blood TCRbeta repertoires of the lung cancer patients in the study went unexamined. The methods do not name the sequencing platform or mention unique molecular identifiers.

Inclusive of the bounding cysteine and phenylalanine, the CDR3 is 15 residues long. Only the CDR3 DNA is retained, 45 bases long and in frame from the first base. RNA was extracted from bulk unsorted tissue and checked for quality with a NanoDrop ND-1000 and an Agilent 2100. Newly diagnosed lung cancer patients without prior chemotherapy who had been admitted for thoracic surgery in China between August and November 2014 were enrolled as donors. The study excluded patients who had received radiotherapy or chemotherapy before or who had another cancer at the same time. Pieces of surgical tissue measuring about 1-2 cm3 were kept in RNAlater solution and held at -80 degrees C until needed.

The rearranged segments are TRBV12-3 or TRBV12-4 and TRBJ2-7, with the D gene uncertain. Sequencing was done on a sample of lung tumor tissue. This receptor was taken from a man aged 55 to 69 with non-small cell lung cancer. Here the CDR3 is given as CANSRPTWVTYEQYF. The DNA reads TGTGCCAACAGTCGACCAACATGGGTGACCTACGAGCAGTACTTC.